This TCR beta chain was retrieved from a study of blood T cells in healthy people across ages. Trimming cost V 3 bases and J 3 bases, with 14 bases left between them. CDR1 is SGDLS, CDR2 YYNGEE, per germline. The CDR3 has 15 residues. Using a J-beta primer mix together with a sample-barcoded 5' primer, a second PCR was run for roughly 7 to 11 cycles. TCRdb processed the 5' RACE reads anew with MiXCR; each CDR3 protein has one entry. The sample carries 1,500,000 or so distinct CDR3 sequences, approximately 42% recorded once. This clonotype was detected a few times. This chain uses TRBV9 with TRBJ2-3; D is undetermined. Sequenced material: blood. The source of this sequence is a woman aged 18-35 years in good health. CDR3 coding DNA: TGTGCCAGCAGCGATCGGGCGACTTTTACAGATACGCAGTATTTT. This translates into CASSDRATFTDTQYF.